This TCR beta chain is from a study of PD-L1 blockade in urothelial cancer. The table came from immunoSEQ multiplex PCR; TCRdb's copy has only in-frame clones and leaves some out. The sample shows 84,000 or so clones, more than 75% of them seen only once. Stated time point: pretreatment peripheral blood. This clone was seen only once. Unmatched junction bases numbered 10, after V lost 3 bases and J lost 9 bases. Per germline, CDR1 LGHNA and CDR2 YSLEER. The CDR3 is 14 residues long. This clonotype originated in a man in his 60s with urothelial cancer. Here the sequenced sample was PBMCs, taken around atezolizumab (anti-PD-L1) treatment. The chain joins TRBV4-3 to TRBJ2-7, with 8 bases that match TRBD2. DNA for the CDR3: TGCGCCAGCAGCCATACCCCCGGGGCGGGGGGGCAGTACTTC. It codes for CASSHTPGAGGQYF.